The 2 T cell receptor beta chains below come from one sample, sequenced in a study of blood T cell repertoires in COVID-19. Assay used: immunoSEQ multiplex PCR; TCRdb lists only in-frame clones, some missing. The sample includes approximately 150,000 clones, 80% to 90% of them seen just once. Sequenced material: PBMCs or T cells enriched from blood (not recorded which). These receptor sequences come from a woman aged 50 to 65 who had recovered from COVID-19.

V is TRBV27 and J is TRBJ2-7, with 8 bases that match TRBD1. The germline V gene encodes CDR1 MNHEY and CDR2 SMNVEV (reference sequence). This CDR3 spans 14 amino acids. Trimming at V came to 4 bases and at J to 2 bases, leaving 4 bases not matched to a gene. This chain's CDR3 is CASSYGQGPYEQYF. In DNA form, the CDR3 reads TGTGCCAGCAGTTACGGACAGGGCCCCTACGAGCAGTACTTC.

This clone has only one observation. This rearrangement joins TRBV7-3 to TRBJ2-3, with D possibly TRBD2 on 6 matching bases. Germline V lookup: CDR1 SGHTA, CDR2 FQGTGA. This CDR3 comprises 18 residues. Trimming took off 0 bases at V and 5 bases at J, with 21 bases between the two ends. This chain's CDR3 is CASSLTGRKGRDGDTQYF. Written as DNA, the CDR3 is TGTGCCAGCAGCTTAACCGGGAGAAAGGGGCGTGATGGAGATACGCAGTATTTT.